The 5 T cell receptor beta chains below all came from one sample that was sequenced in a study of early T cells in non-severe SARS-CoV-2 infection. Via MiXCR, TCRdb re-called the 5' RACE reads, giving one row per CDR3 protein. The table lists about 60,000 distinct CDR3 sequences, 8% to 9% of them singletons. Sequencing was carried out using whole blood. The receptors shown here come from an adult who was a healthcare worker with PCR-confirmed SARS-CoV-2 infection or an uninfected control (not recorded which).

This clonotype was counted at least ten times. The J gene is TRBJ2-2, the V gene TRBV2, with D perhaps TRBD2 (5 bases). V was trimmed by 6 bases and J by 1 base, leaving 12 bases between them. Per germline, CDR1 SNHLY and CDR2 FYNNEI. The CDR3 runs 15 residues. The CDR3 DNA reads TGTGCCAGCAGCCGTCCAGGACTGAACACCGGGGAGCTGTTTTTT. This sequence encodes CASSRPGLNTGELFF.

There are many counts of this clonotype. This chain connects TRBV5-8 to TRBJ1-5; D is uncertain. Deletions cut 0 bases from V and 1 base from J, with 14 bases between. This CDR3 is 17 amino acids long. Germline-derived CDR1 and CDR2 are SGHTS and YDEGEE. The DNA for the CDR3 is TGTGCCAGCAGCTTGGATTTCGGATCCGAGAGCAATCAGCCCCAGCATTTT. Its translation: CASSLDFGSESNQPQHF.

J is TRBJ2-5 and V is TRBV29-1; D remains ambiguous. Deletions cut 4 bases from V and 2 bases from J, with 17 bases between. The germline CDR1 and CDR2 sequences are SQVTM and ANQGSEA. The CDR3 is 15 residues long. The CDR3 DNA reads TGCAGCGTTGCCTTCGGGTTGGCTCTTCAAGAGACCCAGTACTTC. Translated: CSVAFGLALQETQYF. Full variable domain (outside the CDR3, taken from reference TRBV29-1 and TRBJ2-5): SAVISQKPSRDICQRGTSLTIQCQVDSQVTMMFWYRQQPGQSLTLIATANQGSEATYESGFVIDKFPISRPNLTFSTLTVSNMSPEDSSIYLCSVAFGLALQETQYFGPGTRLLVL.

This clonotype was seen ten or more times. The chain uses TRBV20-1 and TRBJ2-7; D is uncertain. The CDR3 consists of 14 residues. The ends were cut back, 0 bases at V and 0 bases at J, with 9 bases in the middle. The V gene's germline CDR1 is DFQATT and CDR2 SNEGSKA (reference sequence). CDR3 region: CSARDRGPSYEQYF. The CDR3 DNA reads as TGCAGTGCTAGAGATCGTGGGCCCTCCTACGAGCAGTACTTC.

This clonotype was counted between two and nine times. J is TRBJ2-3 and V is TRBV11-2, with 14 bases identical to TRBD2. The CDR3 runs to 16 residues. The V gene end was trimmed by 5 bases and the J gene end by 4 bases; junction bases not matched to a gene: 5. The V gene's germline CDR1 is SGHAT and CDR2 FQNNGV. CDR3 nucleotide sequence: TGTGCCAGCAGCCCACGACTAGCGGGAGGGCCAGATACGCAGTATTTT. It yields the protein CASSPRLAGGPDTQYF.